The clone carrying this T cell receptor (beta chain) was counted ten times or more. Its target is not known. The sample is drawn from a study of T-cell memory formation after mild COVID-19. Overall study results and limits: The authors left the SARS-CoV-2 specificity of second-wave clones peaking on day 37 unconfirmed. Contracting CD4+ clones were located mainly in CM and EM, and CD8+ clones in EMRA.

Germline V lookup: CDR1 LNHDA, CDR2 SQIVND (reference sequence). The CDR3 has 13 amino acids. V dropped 6 bases and J dropped 5 bases, with 11 bases sitting between them. Employing constant-segment primers, 5'RACE generated TCR alpha and TCR beta cDNA libraries bearing sample barcodes and UMIs. TCRdb re-analysed the 5' RACE reads in MiXCR, keeping a single row per CDR3 protein. Among 250,000 to 400,000 distinct CDR3 sequences listed, approximately 15% were seen once. The chain recombines TRBV19 with TRBJ1-5, with no clear D. The sample taken for sequencing was PBMCs or a T cell subset sorted from them (not recorded which). The receptor comes from a man aged 18 to 30 who had mild COVID-19 (a few samples of this study predate the infection). Cell type and time point are not known. CDR3 in DNA: TGTGCCAGTAGATCATATAGTCATCAGCCCCAGCATTTT. Translating it yields CASRSYSHQPQHF.